Following are 20 T cell receptor beta chains from one sample sequenced in a study of T cells in Graves' hyperthyroidism and ophthalmopathy. RNA transcripts served as the template for amplifying TCR beta CDR3 regions. In the first-round RT-PCR of the TCR CDR3, the HTBI primer set was used. Each CDR3 protein is one row after TCRdb ran MiXCR on the multiplex PCR reads. Here the sample spans about 610,000 distinct CDR3 sequences, under 60% being singletons. Sequencing was performed on peripheral blood or thyroid tissue (not recorded which). Source of these receptors: a woman aged 18-29 years with Graves' hyperthyroidism.

Many counts were recorded for this clonotype. The rearrangement links TRBV7-8 to TRBJ2-5; D is undetermined. V lost 4 bases and J 1 base, leaving 19 bases between the germline ends. Per germline, CDR1 SGHVS and CDR2 FQNEAQ. The CDR3 has 17 amino acids. The CDR3 DNA reads as TGTGCCAGCAGCTCCCGGGCCCCCGATACCTTCCAAGAGACCCAGTACTTC. Protein sequence: CASSSRAPDTFQETQYF.

This clonotype was counted ten times or more. The junction departs from germline at one end; a sequencing error may be responsible. The genes are TRBV2 and TRBJ2-7, with 11 bases lining up with TRBD2. CDR3 length equals 17 residues. Germline CDR1 and CDR2: SNHLY and FYNNEI. The CDR3 DNA is TGTGCCAGCACCGGACGGGCTAGCGGGAGGCCTATCTACGAACAGTACTTC. It translates to CASTGRASGRPIYEQYF.

This sequence joins TRBV18 and TRBJ2-5, with 8 bases fitting TRBD1. This CDR3 is built from 16 residues. CDR1 and CDR2 from the germline V gene are KGHSH and LQKENI. V shed 2 bases, J shed 5 bases, and the junction held 10 bases outside the gene matches. CDR3 nucleotides: TGTGCCAGCTCACCATTGAGAGGACAGGGATCCGAGACCCAGTACTTC. It codes for CASSPLRGQGSETQYF.

The chain has TRBV15 and TRBJ1-2; D possibly corresponds to TRBD1 (5 bases). Trimming shortened V by 2 bases and J by 4 bases, and 11 bases separated the two germline ends. This CDR3 has 14 residues. CDR1 and CDR2 from the germline V gene are LNHNV and YYDKDF (reference sequence). In nucleotides, the CDR3 is TGTGCCACCAGCAGACATGACAGTCCCTATGGCTACACCTTC. Translation: CATSRHDSPYGYTF.

This clonotype was seen ten or more times. The chain recombines TRBV2 with TRBJ2-6, with D unresolved. V was pared by 8 bases and J by 1 base, with 18 bases between. Germline V gene sequence: CDR1 SNHLY, CDR2 FYNNEI. The CDR3 length is 17 residues. The CDR3, as DNA: TGTGCCAGCTTCTACAGCAGGCCTCTTTCTGGGGCCAACGTCCTGACTTTC. Protein sequence: CASFYSRPLSGANVLTF.

This clonotype was counted many times. J is TRBJ2-5 and V is TRBV6-1, with D unresolved. This CDR3 has 15 residues. The germline gives CDR1 MNHNS, CDR2 SASEGT. The ends were cut back, 7 bases at V and 6 bases at J, with 21 bases in the middle. Written as DNA, the CDR3 is TGTGCCAGCAAACCCCTGCGGTTTGACGGAAAGACCCAGTACTTC. This encodes CASKPLRFDGKTQYF.

The table lists this clonotype with many counts. V usage is TRBV14 and J usage is TRBJ1-3; D uncertain. The CDR3 sequence is 12 residues long. Per the germline V gene, CDR1 is SGHDN and CDR2 is FVKESK. V gave up 0 bases and J gave up 8 bases, with 5 bases separating them. CDR3 amino acids: CASSQDWDTIYF. In nucleotides, the CDR3 is TGTGCCAGCAGCCAAGACTGGGACACCATATATTTT.

This clonotype showed up many times. This chain connects TRBV5-1 to TRBJ2-2; D is perhaps TRBD2 (6 bases). V gave up 1 base and J gave up 1 base, with 11 bases separating them. Germline CDR1 and CDR2: SGHRS and YFSETQ. This CDR3 contains 16 residues. CDR3 residues: CASSLTGDRNTGELFF. The DNA of the CDR3 is TGCGCCAGCAGCTTGACGGGGGATCGGAACACCGGGGAGCTGTTTTTT.

Worth noting for this clonotype: A much larger clone differs from this one at a single base, so this may be a read error. DNA of the CDR3: TGTGCCAGCAGCTCCCCCCCGACACTCACCTACGAGCAGTGCTTC. Translating gives CASSSPPTLTYEQCF. The rearrangement joins TRBV7-9 to TRBJ2-7; unclear D gene. Germline V lookup: CDR1 SEHNR, CDR2 FQNEAQ (reference sequence). There are 15 residues in the CDR3. Full variable domain (outside the CDR3, taken from reference TRBV7-9 and TRBJ2-7): DTGVSQNPRHKITKRGQNVTFRCDPISEHNRLYWYRQTLGQGPEFLTYFQNEAQLEKSRLLSDRFSAERPKGSFSTLEIQRTEQGDSAMYLCASSSPPTLTYEQCFGPGTRLTVT.

The chain uses TRBV2 and TRBJ2-5; D ambiguous. Germline CDR1 and CDR2: SNHLY and FYNNEI. This CDR3 spans 14 amino acids. Trimming cost V 4 bases and J 5 bases, with 14 bases left between them. The CDR3 spells CASSVLGSVETQYF. The CDR3 DNA follows: TGTGCCAGCAGTGTGTTGGGGTCTGTGGAGACCCAGTACTTC.

In its sample, this clonotype was seen many times. The chain is built from TRBV14 and TRBJ1-5; D unresolved. The CDR3 loop spans 13 amino acids. The V end lost 4 bases, the J end lost 0 bases, and 4 bases lay between the germline ends. From germline, CDR1 is SGHDN and CDR2 FVKESK. The CDR3 bases are TGTGCCAGCAGCCGGAGTAGCAATCAGCCCCAGCATTTT. It yields the protein CASSRSSNQPQHF.

This clonotype was found many times. This rearrangement joins TRBV12-3 or TRBV12-4 to TRBJ1-5, with TRBD1 matching 8 bases. CDR3 length: 16 amino acids. V shed 5 bases and J 1 base; nucleotides not matched to a gene: 7. The CDR3 reads CASSNQGAWSNQPQHF. CDR3 nucleotides: TGTGCCAGCAGTAACCAGGGGGCCTGGAGCAATCAGCCCCAGCATTTT.

At least ten counts were recorded for this clonotype. The CDR3 bases are TGTGCCAGCAGCCCAGGGGCGAGGAAGGACGAGCAGTACTTC. Its protein is CASSPGARKDEQYF. The chain employs TRBV7-9 and TRBJ2-7; possible D gene TRBD1, 6 bases. The CDR3 spans 14 residues. Germline V gene sequence: CDR1 SEHNR, CDR2 FQNEAQ (reference sequence). V lost 5 bases and J lost 5, with 16 bases in between.

This clonotype showed up many times. This rearrangement joins TRBV20-1 to TRBJ2-2, with 12 positions matching TRBD2. This CDR3 region has 15 residues. The germline V gene encodes CDR1 DFQATT and CDR2 SNEGSKA (reference sequence). Trimming cost V 4 bases and J 6 bases; bases outside gene matches: 6. In DNA, the CDR3 is TGCAGTGCTAAGAGACTAGCGGGAGTAGCCGGGGAGCTGTTTTTT. This translates into CSAKRLAGVAGELFF.

This clonotype showed up many times. V gene TRBV6-2 or TRBV6-3 combines with J gene TRBJ2-7; D gene uncertain. V was pared by 5 bases and J by 5 bases, with 16 bases between. Germline V CDR1 and CDR2: MNHEY, SVGEGT. The CDR3 length is 14 residues. CDR3 residues: CASSDELQPNEQYF. CDR3 bases: TGTGCCAGCAGTGATGAATTGCAGCCGAACGAGCAGTACTTC.

The chain employs TRBV5-4 and TRBJ1-5; no reliable D call. There are 8 residues in the CDR3. Trimming shortened V by 5 bases and J by 12 bases, and 3 bases separated the two germline ends. CDR1 is SGHNT, CDR2 YYREEE, per germline (reference sequence). CDR3 in DNA: TGTGCCAGCAGGCACCAGCATTTT. Amino acid sequence: CASRHQHF.

The J gene is TRBJ2-2, the V gene TRBV7-6; D perhaps matches TRBD1 (6 bases). The germline V gene has CDR1 SGHVS and CDR2 FNYEAQ. The CDR3 loop spans 16 amino acids. Deletions cut 0 bases from V and 4 bases from J, with 12 bases between. The CDR3 sequence is CASSLAGARSTGELFF. The DNA for the CDR3 is TGTGCCAGCAGCTTAGCGGGGGCTCGTAGCACCGGGGAGCTGTTTTTT.

To note about this clonotype: A much larger clone is a single base away; this may be a read error. The chain employs TRBV7-8 and TRBJ1-1; D gene ambiguous. CDR3 length: 13 residues. V was clipped by 6 bases and J by 5 bases, with 13 bases between them. Germline loops: CDR1 SGHVS, CDR2 FQNEAQ. For the CDR3, the DNA is TGTGCCAGCAGACCCCGGTTTGGGACTGAAGCTTTCTTT. As protein: CASRPRFGTEAFF. Drawing the rest from reference TRBV7-8 and TRBJ1-1, the complete variable domain is GAGVSQSPRYKVAKRGQDVALRCDPISGHVSLFWYQQALGQGPEFLTYFQNEAQLDKSGLPSDRFFAERPEGSVSTLKIQRTQQEDSAVYLCASRPRFGTEAFFGQGTRLTVV.

The chain couples TRBV7-9 to TRBJ1-1; D is uncertain. The V gene lost 5 bases and the J gene lost 6 bases, with 16 bases spanning the gap. Per the germline V gene, CDR1 is SEHNR and CDR2 is FQNEAQ (reference sequence). The CDR3 is made up of 14 amino acids. The CDR3 coding sequence is TGTGCCAGCAGCCCCGGACGGCGGGGTCCTGAAGCTTTCTTT. Protein: CASSPGRRGPEAFF.

This clonotype was seen a few times. The chain carries TRBV18 and TRBJ1-5; tentatively, D is TRBD1 (5 bases). CDR3 length: 14 amino acids. V was shortened by 5 bases and J by 3 bases, with 11 bases between the two germline ends. Germline-derived CDR1 and CDR2 are KGHSH and LQKENI. CDR3 sequence: CASSAGRDNQPQHF. The CDR3 nucleotides read TGTGCCAGCTCAGCAGGGAGGGACAATCAGCCCCAGCATTTT.